These 3 T cell receptor beta chains were sequenced from one sample in a study of vaccination and CD4 T cells after COVID-19. Treatment described: roughly 11-day PBMC culture with coronavirus spike peptide pools or control peptides (ViraFEST assay). Cultured CD4+ T cells had their DNA profiled by the Oncomine TCR Beta short-read assay. TCRdb processed the PCR reads anew with MiXCR; each CDR3 protein has one entry. The sample contains approximately 21,000 distinct CDR3 sequences, 40% to 50% of which appear only once. Their antigens remain unidentified. Sequenced sample: cultured CD4+ T cells from blood. The receptors shown here come from a human donor with COVID-19.

The J gene is TRBJ1-5, the V gene TRBV28, with 12 bases fitting TRBD1. Trimming took 5 bases from V and 6 from J; bases not matched to a gene: 8. Germline loops: CDR1 MDHEN, CDR2 SYDVKM. CDR3 length equals 16 residues. The CDR3 DNA follows: TGTGCCAGCAGTCGAGGACGGGACAGGGGGCGTCAGCCCCAGCATTTT. As protein: CASSRGRDRGRQPQHF.

The rearrangement uses TRBV10-3 and TRBJ2-7; 8 bases line up with TRBD1. The germline gives CDR1 ENHRY, CDR2 SYGVKD. Trimming at V came to 3 bases and at J to 1 base, leaving 2 bases not matched to a gene. The CDR3 contains 14 residues. Written as DNA, the CDR3 is TGTGCCATCAGTGACGACAGGGGTTCCTACGAGCAGTACTTC. It yields the protein CAISDDRGSYEQYF.

CDR3 sequence: CASSDHGGDEAFF. The CDR3 bases are TGTGCCAGCAGTGACCATGGGGGAGATGAAGCTTTCTTT. V and J are TRBV6-2 or TRBV6-3 and TRBJ1-1; tentative D call: TRBD1 (5 bases). V lost 5 bases to trimming and J lost 7 bases, with 14 bases between them. Germline V gene data show CDR1 as MNHEY and CDR2 as SVGEGT. CDR3 size: 13 residues.